This TCR beta chain is from a study of radiotherapy plus CTLA-4 blockade in lung cancer. Only in-frame clones appear in the TCRdb table, and some are missing; sequencing was by immunoSEQ multiplex PCR. The sample includes roughly 130,000 clones, just under 90% of them seen just once. This CDR3 spans 14 amino acids. Germline CDR1 reads SEHNR; CDR2 reads FQNEAQ (reference sequence). The V gene lost 5 bases and the J gene lost 0 bases, with 7 bases spanning the gap. Ipilimumab CTLA-4 blockade and focal radiation were given to patients with chemo-refractory metastatic non-small-cell lung cancer. V is TRBV7-9 and J is TRBJ2-2; no reliable D call. The source material was peripheral blood, sampled from a patient treated with radiotherapy plus ipilimumab. The source of this sequence is a human donor with non-small cell lung cancer that progressed on radiotherapy plus ipilimumab. CDR3 residues: CASSKETNTGELFF. The CDR3 DNA sequence: TGTGCCAGCAGCAAGGAAACGAACACCGGGGAGCTGTTTTTT. Variable domain in full (rest from reference TRBV7-9 and TRBJ2-2): DTGVSQNPRHKITKRGQNVTFRCDPISEHNRLYWYRQTLGQGPEFLTYFQNEAQLEKSRLLSDRFSAERPKGSFSTLEIQRTEQGDSAMYLCASSKETNTGELFFGEGSRLTVL.